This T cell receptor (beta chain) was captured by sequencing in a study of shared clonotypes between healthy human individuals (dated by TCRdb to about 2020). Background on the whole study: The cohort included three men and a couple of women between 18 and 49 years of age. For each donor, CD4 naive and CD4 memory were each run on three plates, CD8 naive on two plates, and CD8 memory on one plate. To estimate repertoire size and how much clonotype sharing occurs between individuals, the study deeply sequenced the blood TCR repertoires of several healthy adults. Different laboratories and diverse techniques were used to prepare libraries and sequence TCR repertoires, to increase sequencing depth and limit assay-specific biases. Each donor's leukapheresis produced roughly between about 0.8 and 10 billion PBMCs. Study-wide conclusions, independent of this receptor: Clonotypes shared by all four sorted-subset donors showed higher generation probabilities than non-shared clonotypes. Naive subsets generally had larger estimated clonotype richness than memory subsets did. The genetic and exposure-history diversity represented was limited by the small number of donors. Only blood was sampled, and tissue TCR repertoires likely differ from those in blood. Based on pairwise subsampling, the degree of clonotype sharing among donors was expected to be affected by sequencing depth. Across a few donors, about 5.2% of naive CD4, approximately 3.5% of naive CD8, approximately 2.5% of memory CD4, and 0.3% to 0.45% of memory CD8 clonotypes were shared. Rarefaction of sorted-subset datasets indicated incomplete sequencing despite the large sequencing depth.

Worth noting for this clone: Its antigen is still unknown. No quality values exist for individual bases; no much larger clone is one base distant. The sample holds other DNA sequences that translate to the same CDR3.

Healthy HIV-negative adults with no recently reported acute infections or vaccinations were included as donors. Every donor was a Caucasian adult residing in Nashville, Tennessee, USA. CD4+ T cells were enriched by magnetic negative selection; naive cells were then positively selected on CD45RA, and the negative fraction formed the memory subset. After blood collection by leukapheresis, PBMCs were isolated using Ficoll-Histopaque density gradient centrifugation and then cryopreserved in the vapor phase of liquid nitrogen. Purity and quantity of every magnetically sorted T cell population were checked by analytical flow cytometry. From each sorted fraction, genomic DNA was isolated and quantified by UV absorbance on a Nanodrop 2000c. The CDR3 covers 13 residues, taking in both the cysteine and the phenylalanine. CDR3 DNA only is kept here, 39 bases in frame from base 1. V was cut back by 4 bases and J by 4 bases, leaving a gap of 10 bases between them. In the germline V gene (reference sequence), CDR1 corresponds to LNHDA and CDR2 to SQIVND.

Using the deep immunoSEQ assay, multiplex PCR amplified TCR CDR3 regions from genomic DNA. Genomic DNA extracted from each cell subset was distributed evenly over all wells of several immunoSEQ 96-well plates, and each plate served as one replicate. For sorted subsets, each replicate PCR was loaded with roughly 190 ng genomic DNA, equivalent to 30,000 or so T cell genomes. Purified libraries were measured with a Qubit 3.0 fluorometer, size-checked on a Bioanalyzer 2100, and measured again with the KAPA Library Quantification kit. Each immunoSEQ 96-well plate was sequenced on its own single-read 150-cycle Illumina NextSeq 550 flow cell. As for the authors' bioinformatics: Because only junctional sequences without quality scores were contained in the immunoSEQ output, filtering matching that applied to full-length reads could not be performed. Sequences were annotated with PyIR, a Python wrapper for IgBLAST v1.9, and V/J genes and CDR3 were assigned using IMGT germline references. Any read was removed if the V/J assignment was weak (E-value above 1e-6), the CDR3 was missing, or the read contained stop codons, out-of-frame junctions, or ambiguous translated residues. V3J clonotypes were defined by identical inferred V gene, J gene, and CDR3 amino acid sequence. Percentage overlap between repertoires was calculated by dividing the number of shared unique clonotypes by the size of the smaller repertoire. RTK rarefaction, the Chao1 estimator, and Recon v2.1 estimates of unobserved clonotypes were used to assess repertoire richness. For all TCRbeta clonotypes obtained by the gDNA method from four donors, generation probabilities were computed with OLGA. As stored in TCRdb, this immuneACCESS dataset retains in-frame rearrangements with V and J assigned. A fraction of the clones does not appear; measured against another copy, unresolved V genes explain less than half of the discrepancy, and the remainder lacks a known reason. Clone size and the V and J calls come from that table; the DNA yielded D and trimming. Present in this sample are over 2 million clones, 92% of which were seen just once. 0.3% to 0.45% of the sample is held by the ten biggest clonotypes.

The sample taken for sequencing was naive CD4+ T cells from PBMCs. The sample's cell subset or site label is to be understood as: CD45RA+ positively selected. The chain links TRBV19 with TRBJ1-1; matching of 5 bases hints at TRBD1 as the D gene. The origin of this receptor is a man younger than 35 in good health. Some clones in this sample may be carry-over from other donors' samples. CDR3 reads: CASSTGRFTEAFF. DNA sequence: TGTGCCAGTAGTACGGGACGGTTCACTGAAGCTTTCTTT.